This T cell receptor beta chain was captured by sequencing in a study of PD-1 blockade in classical Hodgkin lymphoma. Time point indicated: cycle 4 day 1 (C4D1), after less than 7 weeks of nivolumab. No patient escaped relapse after autologous stem cell transplantation, and brentuximab vedotin exposure varied. The CDR3 contains 14 residues. Germline CDR1 MNHEY, CDR2 SVGAGI. The V end lost 4 bases, the J end lost 2 bases, and 11 bases lay between the germline ends. TCRdb keeps only in-frame clones here, not all; method: immunoSEQ multiplex PCR. The sample records tens of thousands of clones, 90% being singletons.

The source is a human donor with classical Hodgkin lymphoma. The genes are TRBV6-5 and TRBJ1-1; no clear D gene. The sample in question was peripheral blood mononuclear cells (PBMCs), obtained before the fourth cycle of nivolumab. CDR3 in DNA: TGTGCCAGCAGTTCCCCGTGGGCTAACACTGAAGCTTTCTTT. It specifies CASSSPWANTEAFF.